This section outlines one T cell receptor beta chain sequence together with its context. This sample was taken from a study of technical replicates of blood from a few donors. Trimming cost V 7 bases and J 0 bases, with 12 bases left between them. CDR3 length: 14 amino acids. CDR1 and CDR2 (germline): SGHAT, FQDESV (reference sequence). The table came from immunoSEQ multiplex PCR; TCRdb's copy has only in-frame clones and leaves some out. The sample holds tens of thousands of clones, around 97% seen once. The sequence came from a human donor in good health. The V call is TRBV11-1, the J call TRBJ1-1; no clear D gene. The sample taken for sequencing was T cells isolated from PBMCs. CDR3 nucleotides: TGTGCCAGCACCTCTGAGATTATGAACACTGAAGCTTTCTTT. Translated, it gives CASTSEIMNTEAFF.